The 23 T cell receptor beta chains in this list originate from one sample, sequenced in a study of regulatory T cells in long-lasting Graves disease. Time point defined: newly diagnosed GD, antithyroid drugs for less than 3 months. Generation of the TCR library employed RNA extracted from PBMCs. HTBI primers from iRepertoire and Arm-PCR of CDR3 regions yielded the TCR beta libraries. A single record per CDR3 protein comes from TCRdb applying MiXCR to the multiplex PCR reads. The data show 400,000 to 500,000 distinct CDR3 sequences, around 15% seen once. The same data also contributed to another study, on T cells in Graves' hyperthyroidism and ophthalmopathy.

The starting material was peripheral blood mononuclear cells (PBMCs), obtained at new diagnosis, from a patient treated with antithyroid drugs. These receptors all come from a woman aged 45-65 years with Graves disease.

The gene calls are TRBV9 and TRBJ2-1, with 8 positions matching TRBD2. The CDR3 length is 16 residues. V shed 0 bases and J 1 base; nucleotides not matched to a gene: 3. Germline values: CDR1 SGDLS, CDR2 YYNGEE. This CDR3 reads CASSVDPSGSYNEQFF. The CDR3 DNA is TGTGCCAGCAGCGTAGACCCTAGCGGGTCCTACAATGAGCAGTTCTTC.

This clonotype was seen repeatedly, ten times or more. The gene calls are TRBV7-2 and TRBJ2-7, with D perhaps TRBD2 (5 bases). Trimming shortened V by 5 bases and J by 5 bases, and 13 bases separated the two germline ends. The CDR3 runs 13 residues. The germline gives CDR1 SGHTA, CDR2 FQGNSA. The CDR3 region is CASSPMEVDEQYF. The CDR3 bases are TGTGCCAGCAGCCCGATGGAGGTTGACGAGCAGTACTTC.

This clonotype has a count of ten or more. The chain's CDR3 is CASSEVSGTTYEQYF. As DNA, the CDR3 is TGTGCCAGCAGTGAAGTCAGCGGGACAACCTACGAGCAGTACTTC. This chain joins TRBV6-2 or TRBV6-3 and TRBJ2-7; D possibly corresponds to TRBD2 (7 bases). Germline V CDR1 and CDR2: MNHEY, SVGEGT. The V end was cut by 5 bases, the J end by 2 bases, with 16 bases between. The CDR3 sequence is 15 residues long.

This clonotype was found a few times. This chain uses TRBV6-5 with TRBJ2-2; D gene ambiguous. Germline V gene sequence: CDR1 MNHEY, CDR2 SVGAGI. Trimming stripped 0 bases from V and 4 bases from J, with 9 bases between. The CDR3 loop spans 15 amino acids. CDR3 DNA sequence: TGTGCCAGCAGTTACTCGGTAGCTCCCACCGGGGAGCTGTTTTTT. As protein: CASSYSVAPTGELFF.

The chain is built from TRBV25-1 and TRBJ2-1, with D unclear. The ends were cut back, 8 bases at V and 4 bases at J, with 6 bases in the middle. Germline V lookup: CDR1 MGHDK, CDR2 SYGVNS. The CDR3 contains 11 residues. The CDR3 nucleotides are TGTGCCAGCCAAGGGTACAATGAGCAGTTCTTC. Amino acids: CASQGYNEQFF.

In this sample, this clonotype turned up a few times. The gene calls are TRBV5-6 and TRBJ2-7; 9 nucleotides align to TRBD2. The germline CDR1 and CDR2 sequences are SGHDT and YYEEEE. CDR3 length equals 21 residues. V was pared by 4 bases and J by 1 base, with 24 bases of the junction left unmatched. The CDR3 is CASSHSPAIVAGVRNSYEQYF. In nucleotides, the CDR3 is TGTGCCAGCAGCCACTCACCGGCTATAGTAGCGGGAGTCCGGAATTCCTACGAGCAGTACTTC.

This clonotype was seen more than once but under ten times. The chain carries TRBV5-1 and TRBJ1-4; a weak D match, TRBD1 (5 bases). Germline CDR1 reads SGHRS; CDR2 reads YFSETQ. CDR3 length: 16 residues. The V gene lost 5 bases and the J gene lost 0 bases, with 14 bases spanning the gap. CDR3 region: CASSWGNLATNEKLFF. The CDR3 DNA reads TGCGCCAGCAGTTGGGGGAATCTCGCAACTAATGAAAAACTGTTTTTT.

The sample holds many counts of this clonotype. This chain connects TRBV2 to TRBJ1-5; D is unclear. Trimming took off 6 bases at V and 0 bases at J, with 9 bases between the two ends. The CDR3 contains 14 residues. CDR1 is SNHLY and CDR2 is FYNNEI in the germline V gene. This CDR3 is CASRGRNSNQPQHF. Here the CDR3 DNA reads TGTGCCAGCAGGGGAAGAAATAGCAATCAGCCCCAGCATTTT.

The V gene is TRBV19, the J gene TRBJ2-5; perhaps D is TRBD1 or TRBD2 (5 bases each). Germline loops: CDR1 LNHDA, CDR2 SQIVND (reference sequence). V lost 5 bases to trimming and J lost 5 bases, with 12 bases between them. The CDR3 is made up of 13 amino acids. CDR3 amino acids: CASSWGIEETQYF. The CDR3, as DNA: TGTGCCAGTAGTTGGGGGATCGAGGAGACCCAGTACTTC.

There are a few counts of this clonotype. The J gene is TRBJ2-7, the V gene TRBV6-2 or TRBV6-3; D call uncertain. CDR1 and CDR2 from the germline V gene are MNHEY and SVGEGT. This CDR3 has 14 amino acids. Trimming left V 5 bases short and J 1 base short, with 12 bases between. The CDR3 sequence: CASSETELSYEQYF. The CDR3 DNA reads TGTGCCAGCAGTGAAACCGAGTTATCCTACGAGCAGTACTTC.

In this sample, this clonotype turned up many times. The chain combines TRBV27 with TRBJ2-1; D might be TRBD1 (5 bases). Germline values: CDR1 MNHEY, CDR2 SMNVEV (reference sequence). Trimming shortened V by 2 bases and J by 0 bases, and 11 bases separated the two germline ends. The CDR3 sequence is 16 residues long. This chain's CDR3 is CASSLKVRASYNEQFF. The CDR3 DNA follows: TGTGCCAGCAGTTTAAAGGTCAGGGCCTCCTACAATGAGCAGTTCTTC.

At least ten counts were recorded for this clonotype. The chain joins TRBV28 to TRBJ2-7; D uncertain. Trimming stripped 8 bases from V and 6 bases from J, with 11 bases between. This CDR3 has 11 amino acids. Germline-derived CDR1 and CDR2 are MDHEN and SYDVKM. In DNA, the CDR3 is TGTGCCAGCTTGTCCTTGGGCGAGCAGTACTTC. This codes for CASLSLGEQYF.

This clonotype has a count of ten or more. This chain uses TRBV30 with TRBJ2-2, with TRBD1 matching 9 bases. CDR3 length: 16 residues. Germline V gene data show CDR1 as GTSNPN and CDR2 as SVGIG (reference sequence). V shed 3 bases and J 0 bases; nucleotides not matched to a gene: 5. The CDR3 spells CAWRQTGGTNTGELFF. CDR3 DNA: TGTGCCTGGAGGCAGACAGGGGGAACGAACACCGGGGAGCTGTTTTTT. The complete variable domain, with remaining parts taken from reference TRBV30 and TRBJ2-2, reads SQTIHQWPATLVQPVGSPLSLECTVEGTSNPNLYWYRQAAGRGLQLLFYSVGIGQISSEVPQNLSASRPQDRQFILSSKKLLLSDSGFYLCAWRQTGGTNTGELFFGEGSRLTVL.

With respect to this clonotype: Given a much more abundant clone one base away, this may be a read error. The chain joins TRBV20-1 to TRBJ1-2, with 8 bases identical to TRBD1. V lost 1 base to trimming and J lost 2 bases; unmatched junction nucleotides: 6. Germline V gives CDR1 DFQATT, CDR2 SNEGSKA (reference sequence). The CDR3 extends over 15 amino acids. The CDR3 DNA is TGCAGTGCTAGAGCTCCGACAGGGGAGAACTATGGCTACACCTTC. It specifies CSARAPTGENYGYTF.

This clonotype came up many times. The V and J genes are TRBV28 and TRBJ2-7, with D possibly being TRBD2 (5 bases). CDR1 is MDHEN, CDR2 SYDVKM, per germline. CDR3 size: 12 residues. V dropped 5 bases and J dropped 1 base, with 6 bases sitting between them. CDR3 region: CASSRLSYEQYF. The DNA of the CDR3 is TGTGCCAGCAGTCGACTATCCTACGAGCAGTACTTC.

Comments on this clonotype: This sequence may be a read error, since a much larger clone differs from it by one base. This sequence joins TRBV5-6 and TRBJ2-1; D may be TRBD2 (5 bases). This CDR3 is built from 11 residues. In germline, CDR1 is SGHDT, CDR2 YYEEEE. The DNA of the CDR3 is TGTGACAGCAGCCTACAGCGGGAGCAGTTCTTC. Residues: CDSSLQREQFF.

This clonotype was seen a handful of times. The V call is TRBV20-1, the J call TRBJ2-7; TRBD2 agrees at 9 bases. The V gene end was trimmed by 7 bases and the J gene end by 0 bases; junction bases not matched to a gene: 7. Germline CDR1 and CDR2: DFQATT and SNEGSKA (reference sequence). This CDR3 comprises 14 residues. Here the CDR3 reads CSVPGLAISYEQYF. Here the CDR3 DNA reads TGCAGTGTCCCGGGACTAGCTATCTCCTACGAGCAGTACTTC.

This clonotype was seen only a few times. The DNA for the CDR3 is TGCGCCAGCAGCCTCAAGATGGCCCAGGGGGTCTACCTGAAGGAGCAGTACTTC. It is translated as CASSLKMAQGVYLKEQYF. The chain has TRBV4-1 and TRBJ2-7; 7 positions match TRBD1. CDR1 is MGHRA, CDR2 YSYEKL, per germline. The CDR3 is made up of 18 amino acids. Trimming cost V 4 bases and J 7 bases; bases outside gene matches: 22.

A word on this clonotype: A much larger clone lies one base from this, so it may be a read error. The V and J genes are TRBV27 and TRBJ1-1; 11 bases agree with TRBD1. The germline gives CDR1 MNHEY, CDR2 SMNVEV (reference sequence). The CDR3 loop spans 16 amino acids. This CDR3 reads CASSYGTGGMNTEALF. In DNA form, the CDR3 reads TGTGCCAGCAGTTATGGGACAGGGGGGATGAACACTGAAGCTCTCTTT.

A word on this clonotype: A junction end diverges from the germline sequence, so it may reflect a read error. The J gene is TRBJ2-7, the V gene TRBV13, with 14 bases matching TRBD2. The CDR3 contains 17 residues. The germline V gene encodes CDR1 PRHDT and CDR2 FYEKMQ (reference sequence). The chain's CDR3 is CASSQPPGTSGSNEQYF. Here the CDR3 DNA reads TGCGCCAGCAGCCAACCACCCGGGACTAGCGGGAGTAACGAGCAGTACTTC. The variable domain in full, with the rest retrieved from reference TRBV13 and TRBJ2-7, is AAGVIQSPRHLIKEKRETATLKCYPIPRHDTVYWYQQGPGQDPQFLISFYEKMQSDKGSIPDRFSAQQFSDYHSELNMSSLELGDSALYFCASSQPPGTSGSNEQYFGPGTRLTVT.

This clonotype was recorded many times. CDR3 nucleotides: TGTGCCAGCAGCTACGGACTAGCGGTTAACAATGAGCAGTTCTTC. This gives the protein CASSYGLAVNNEQFF. The chain links TRBV11-2 to TRBJ2-1, with 10 bases that match TRBD2. Per the germline V gene, CDR1 is SGHAT and CDR2 is FQNNGV. CDR3 length: 15 amino acids. V was clipped by 4 bases and J by 5 bases; unmatched bases: 5.

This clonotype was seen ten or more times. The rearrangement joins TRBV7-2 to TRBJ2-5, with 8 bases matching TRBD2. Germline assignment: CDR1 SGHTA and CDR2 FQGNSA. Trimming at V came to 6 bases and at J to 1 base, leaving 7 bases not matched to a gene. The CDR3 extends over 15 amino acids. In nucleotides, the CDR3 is TGTGCCAGCAGTCCCAGCGGGAGACCCCAAGAGACCCAGTACTTC. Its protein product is CASSPSGRPQETQYF.

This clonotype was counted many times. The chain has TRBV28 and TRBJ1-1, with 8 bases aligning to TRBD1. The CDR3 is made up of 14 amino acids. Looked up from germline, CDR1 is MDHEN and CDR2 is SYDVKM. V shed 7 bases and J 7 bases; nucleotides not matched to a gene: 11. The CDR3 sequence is CASTLSGGAGEAFF. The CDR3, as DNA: TGTGCCAGCACTTTGTCAGGGGGCGCGGGTGAAGCTTTCTTT.